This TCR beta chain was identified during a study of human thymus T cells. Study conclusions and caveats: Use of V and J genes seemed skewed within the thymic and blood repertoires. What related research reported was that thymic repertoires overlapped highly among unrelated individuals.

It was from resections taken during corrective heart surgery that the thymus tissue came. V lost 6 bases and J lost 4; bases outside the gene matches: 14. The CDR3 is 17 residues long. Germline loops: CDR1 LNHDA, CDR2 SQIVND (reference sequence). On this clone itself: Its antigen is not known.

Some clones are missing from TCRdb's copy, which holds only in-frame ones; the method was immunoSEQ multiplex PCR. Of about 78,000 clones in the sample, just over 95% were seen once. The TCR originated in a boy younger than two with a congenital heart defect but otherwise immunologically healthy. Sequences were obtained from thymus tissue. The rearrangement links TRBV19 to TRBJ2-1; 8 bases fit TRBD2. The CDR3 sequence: CASSSGGTKTLYNEQFF. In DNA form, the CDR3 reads TGTGCCAGTAGCTCGGGGGGGACCAAAACATTGTACAATGAGCAGTTCTTC.